This entry lists 32 T cell receptor beta chains sequenced from one sample in a study of T cells in Graves' hyperthyroidism and ophthalmopathy. Amplified regions were TCR beta CDR3 sequences from RNA transcripts. HTBI primers were the set used in a first-round RT-PCR of the TCR CDR3. A single record per CDR3 protein comes from TCRdb applying MiXCR to the multiplex PCR reads. The sample has fewer than 800,000 distinct CDR3 sequences, roughly 17% seen once; the top ten hold roughly 8%. The sample was blood. These receptor sequences come from a man aged 18 to 29 with Graves' hyperthyroidism.

This clonotype has ten or more counts. The genes are TRBV5-1 and TRBJ2-3, with TRBD2 as a possible D gene (5 bases). CDR1 and CDR2 (germline): SGHRS, YFSETQ. Trimming took off 9 bases at V and 0 bases at J, with 17 bases between the two ends. The CDR3 consists of 15 residues. As DNA, the CDR3 is TGCGCCACCACGAGGGAGCCTTCTAGCACAGATACGCAGTATTTT. This translates into CATTREPSSTDTQYF.

The chain's CDR3 is CASLNPGAKTEAFF. The DNA of the CDR3 is TGTGCCAGCCTCAACCCGGGGGCAAAGACTGAAGCTTTCTTT. J is TRBJ1-1 and V is TRBV6-2 or TRBV6-3; D might be TRBD1 (6 bases). Germline V gives CDR1 MNHEY, CDR2 SVGEGT. V was trimmed by 8 bases and J by 5 bases, leaving 18 bases between them. The CDR3 sequence is 14 residues long.

This chain links TRBV6-5 with TRBJ1-3, with no clear D. This CDR3 is 15 amino acids long. The germline gives CDR1 MNHEY, CDR2 SVGAGI. V gave up 2 bases and J gave up 0 bases, with 8 bases separating them. The DNA for the CDR3 is TGTGCCAGCAGTTACGCCGTCGGCTCTGGAAACACCATATATTTT. Amino acids: CASSYAVGSGNTIYF.

The table lists this clonotype with a few counts. V usage is TRBV7-2 and J usage is TRBJ2-1; 7 bases fit TRBD2. The CDR3 contains 15 residues. Germline CDR1 is SGHTA and CDR2 is FQGNSA. Germline trimming cut 5 bases from V and 4 bases from J; bases unmatched to any gene: 8. In DNA, the CDR3 is TGTGCCAGCAGCCCGACTAGCTCTCTTTACAATGAGCAGTTCTTC. Translated, it gives CASSPTSSLYNEQFF.

This clonotype was picked up a small number of times. The gene calls are TRBV12-5 and TRBJ2-3, with 9 bases that match TRBD2. V was pared by 2 bases and J by 5 bases, with 11 bases of the junction left unmatched. This CDR3 spans 17 amino acids. Germline values: CDR1 LGHNT, CDR2 FRNRAP. The CDR3 bases are TGTGCTAGTGGTTTGCGGGAGCGGGAGGCGGGGGGAGATACGCAGTATTTT. The encoded protein is CASGLREREAGGDTQYF.

J is TRBJ1-2 and V is TRBV6-5; D not certain. This CDR3 is built from 12 residues. Germline V lookup: CDR1 MNHEY, CDR2 SVGAGI. Trimming removed 6 bases from V and 5 bases from J, with 10 bases in between. CDR3 DNA sequence: TGTGCCAGCAGATCACAGCTTTATGGCTACACCTTC. Residues: CASRSQLYGYTF.

This clonotype was observed a few times. The chain combines TRBV28 with TRBJ2-3; 12 nucleotides agree with TRBD1. Losses at the gene ends were 7 bases for V and 6 bases for J; bases not matched to a gene: 5. This CDR3 contains 14 residues. Looked up from germline, CDR1 is MDHEN and CDR2 is SYDVKM. CDR3 coding DNA: TGTGCCAGCAATGGGGGACAGGGGGCCGATACGCAGTATTTT. Protein sequence: CASNGGQGADTQYF.

This clonotype was counted ten times or more. The genes are TRBV20-1 and TRBJ1-2; 10 bases align to TRBD1. The V gene's germline CDR1 is DFQATT and CDR2 SNEGSKA (reference sequence). The V and J ends lost 6 bases and 5 bases, in that order; junction bases with no gene match: 9. This CDR3 is 14 amino acids long. The CDR3 spells CSATGTGVEYGYTF. CDR3 bases: TGCAGTGCAACCGGGACAGGGGTTGAGTATGGCTACACCTTC.

Many counts were recorded for this clonotype. CDR3 residues: CASTWTGDLQTQYF. DNA of the CDR3: TGTGCCAGCACCTGGACAGGGGATTTACAGACCCAGTACTTC. The gene calls are TRBV28 and TRBJ2-5; 9 bases align to TRBD1. V shed 7 bases and J 6 bases; nucleotides not matched to a gene: 9. Germline CDR1 is MDHEN and CDR2 is SYDVKM. This CDR3 comprises 14 residues.

This clonotype was found a few times. The CDR3 is CASSLRGRGRAKLFF. Here the CDR3 DNA reads TGTGCCAGCAGCCTCCGGGGCAGGGGGCGTGCGAAACTGTTTTTT. V gene TRBV28 combines with J gene TRBJ1-4, with 8 bases fitting TRBD1. Germline V gene data show CDR1 as MDHEN and CDR2 as SYDVKM. Trimming at V came to 6 bases and at J to 11 bases, leaving 14 bases not matched to a gene. The CDR3 runs 15 residues.

This clonotype was observed many times. The chain links TRBV12-3 or TRBV12-4 to TRBJ2-1; 10 bases line up with TRBD2. J lost 8 bases, V lost 8 bases, and 9 bases had no gene match. The CDR3 has 14 amino acids. DNA of the CDR3: TGTGCCAGCGGGGGAAGCGGGAGGGCCGATGAGCAGTTCTTC. Its protein product is CASGGSGRADEQFF.

This clonotype was observed a handful of times. The chain combines TRBV5-1 with TRBJ1-5; no clear D gene. CDR1 SGHRS and CDR2 YFSETQ come from the germline V gene. The V and J ends lost 0 bases and 6 bases respectively, with 10 bases between them. The CDR3 contains 14 residues. CDR3 sequence: CASSLGEVGQPQHF. DNA for the CDR3: TGCGCCAGCAGCTTGGGAGAGGTGGGTCAGCCCCAGCATTTT. Using reference TRBV5-1 and TRBJ1-5 for the parts outside the CDR3, the full variable domain is KAGVTQTPRYLIKTRGQQVTLSCSPISGHRSVSWYQQTPGQGLQFLFEYFSETQRNKGNFPGRFSGRQFSNSRSEMNVSTLELGDSALYLCASSLGEVGQPQHFGDGTRLSIL.

This clonotype appeared a few times. The CDR3 DNA reads TGTGCCAGCGGACAACAGGGAGTTTATGGCTACACCTTC. Amino acid sequence: CASGQQGVYGYTF. This sequence joins TRBV7-9 and TRBJ1-2, with a weak D call TRBD1 (6 bases). From germline, CDR1 is SEHNR and CDR2 FQNEAQ (reference sequence). The CDR3 runs to 13 residues. Trimming removed 8 bases at V and 5 bases at J, with 15 bases between.

The chain joins TRBV7-9 to TRBJ2-7, with TRBD1 identical over 10 bases. This CDR3 has 17 residues. Germline CDR1 and CDR2: SEHNR and FQNEAQ (reference sequence). Trimming removed 1 base from V and 5 bases from J; junction bases left unmatched: 11. As DNA, the CDR3 is TGTGCCAGCAGCTTAGACTTACCGGGACAGGGGACTCACGAGCAGTACTTC. Amino acid sequence: CASSLDLPGQGTHEQYF.

This clonotype has more than one count but fewer than ten. V gene TRBV4-1 combines with J gene TRBJ1-1; D not resolved. Trimming removed 0 bases from V and 3 bases from J, with 11 bases in between. In germline, CDR1 is MGHRA, CDR2 YSYEKL. The CDR3 has 15 amino acids. The CDR3 region is CASSQDHTPYTEAFF. The CDR3 nucleotides are TGCGCCAGCAGCCAAGATCACACACCTTACACTGAAGCTTTCTTT.

This clonotype has a handful of counts. The chain combines TRBV29-1 with TRBJ2-6; 7 bases are a match to TRBD2. V lost 0 bases, J lost 0 bases, and 8 bases stayed unmatched. CDR3 length equals 18 residues. Germline V lookup: CDR1 SQVTM, CDR2 ANQGSEA. CDR3 sequence reads: CSVEDCWLAASGANVLTF. The CDR3 region has the DNA TGCAGCGTTGAAGATTGTTGGCTAGCGGCCTCTGGGGCCAACGTCCTGACTTTC.

Concerning this clonotype itself: A much bigger clone sits one base away, suggesting this may be a read error. The J gene is TRBJ2-7, the V gene TRBV6-6; D call uncertain. The CDR3 consists of 14 residues. From germline, CDR1 is MNHNY and CDR2 SVGAGI (reference sequence). The CDR3 sequence: CASSYSAHSCEQYF. The DNA for the CDR3 is TGTGCCAGCAGTTACTCAGCCCACTCCTGCGAGCAGTACTTC.

This clonotype showed up many times. This chain joins TRBV6-2 or TRBV6-3 and TRBJ2-1, with D tentatively TRBD1 or TRBD2 (5 bases each). The CDR3 is 15 residues long. Looked up from germline, CDR1 is MNHEY and CDR2 is SVGEGT. Between the trimmed V and J ends, which lost 2 bases and 7 bases, there was a span of 15 bases. CDR3 sequence reads: CASSYEGRSNNEQFF. The CDR3 DNA sequence: TGTGCCAGCAGTTACGAGGGGCGCTCTAATAATGAGCAGTTCTTC.

This clonotype was seen ten or more times. The chain carries TRBV27 and TRBJ2-7; D possibly corresponds to TRBD2 (6 bases). The CDR3 has 17 residues. In germline, CDR1 is MNHEY, CDR2 SMNVEV (reference sequence). Deletions cut 0 bases from V and 4 bases from J, with 19 bases between. The CDR3, as DNA: TGTGCCAGCAGTTTATCAGGTCCTGGCTCTAGCGCATACGAGCAGTACTTC. Its translation: CASSLSGPGSSAYEQYF.

The gene calls are TRBV7-9 and TRBJ2-1, with TRBD2 as a possible D gene (7 bases). From germline, CDR1 is SEHNR and CDR2 FQNEAQ (reference sequence). The CDR3 sequence is 15 residues long. V was pared by 6 bases and J by 0 bases, with 12 bases between. As DNA, the CDR3 is TGTGCCAGCAGAAAGGGGGGGGGCTCCTACAATGAGCAGTTCTTC. As protein: CASRKGGGSYNEQFF.

The gene calls are TRBV5-6 and TRBJ1-5; D remains unclear. Between the trimmed V and J ends, which lost 3 bases and 3 bases, there was a span of 7 bases. The CDR3 spans 13 residues. CDR1 is SGHDT, CDR2 YYEEEE, per germline. The CDR3 nucleotides are TGTGCCAGCAGCTACCGGCCCAATCAGCCCCAGCATTTT. Protein product: CASSYRPNQPQHF.

The gene calls are TRBV28 and TRBJ2-7; tentative D call: TRBD2 (5 bases). CDR3 length: 14 amino acids. V shed 6 bases and J shed 6 bases, with 18 bases lying between them. CDR1 is MDHEN, CDR2 SYDVKM, per germline. CDR3 DNA: TGTGCCAGCAGGGACTCGGGTTTCCTCTGCGAGCAGTACTTC. Translating it yields CASRDSGFLCEQYF.

This clonotype was seen ten or more times. The chain links TRBV13 to TRBJ2-3; no reliable D call. CDR3 length equals 15 residues. The germline V and J ends were trimmed by 5 bases and 2 bases, with 14 bases remaining between them. CDR1 is PRHDT and CDR2 is FYEKMQ in the germline V gene (reference sequence). DNA of the CDR3: TGTGCCAGCAGCCCCCCGGGCGAGGACACAGATACGCAGTATTTT. This encodes CASSPPGEDTDTQYF. Based on the CDR3 plus reference TRBV13 and TRBJ2-3, the full variable domain is AAGVIQSPRHLIKEKRETATLKCYPIPRHDTVYWYQQGPGQDPQFLISFYEKMQSDKGSIPDRFSAQQFSDYHSELNMSSLELGDSALYFCASSPPGEDTDTQYFGPGTRLTVL.

The chain uses TRBV9 and TRBJ1-2; perhaps TRBD1 as D (6 bases). V was trimmed by 3 bases and J by 4 bases, leaving 16 bases between them. The CDR3 length is 15 residues. The germline gives CDR1 SGDLS, CDR2 YYNGEE. The CDR3 region has the DNA TGTGCCAGCAGCGGGGGACTGGGACAAGCCTATGGCTACACCTTC. Its protein product is CASSGGLGQAYGYTF.

This clonotype was detected once. At one end, the junction sequence differs from germline, possibly due to a read error. The chain is built from TRBV19 and TRBJ2-2, with a weak D call TRBD2 (5 bases). Germline loops: CDR1 LNHDA, CDR2 SQIVND (reference sequence). This CDR3 comprises 16 residues. CDR3 nucleotide sequence: TGTGCCAGTACTATGGTAGCGACTGCGAACATCGGGGAGCTGTTTTTT. Translated: CASTMVATANIGELFF.

The gene calls are TRBV30 and TRBJ2-1; perhaps D is TRBD1 or TRBD2 (6 bases each). Germline V gives CDR1 GTSNPN, CDR2 SVGIG (reference sequence). The CDR3 is 11 residues long. The V end lost 0 bases, the J end lost 13 bases, and 10 bases lay between the germline ends. The CDR3 DNA follows: TGTGCCTGGAGTGTAGGGGGGACTCAGTTCTTC. Translated: CAWSVGGTQFF.

The chain has TRBV5-1 and TRBJ1-3; 9 bases align to TRBD1. V dropped 1 base and J dropped 0; count of bases not matched to a gene: 5. Germline CDR1 reads SGHRS; CDR2 reads YFSETQ. The CDR3 is 17 residues long. The DNA for the CDR3 is TGCGCCAGCAGCTTGACGACAGGGGGGGACTCTGGAAACACCATATATTTT. Translating it yields CASSLTTGGDSGNTIYF.

This clonotype was detected ten times or more. The chain combines TRBV20-1 with TRBJ2-1; weak D call: TRBD2 (6 bases). CDR1 DFQATT and CDR2 SNEGSKA come from the germline V gene (reference sequence). V lost 3 bases and J 5 bases, leaving 11 bases between the germline ends. This CDR3 is built from 13 residues. CDR3 sequence: CSARLAANNEQFF. CDR3 bases: TGCAGTGCTAGGTTAGCGGCAAACAATGAGCAGTTCTTC.

This clonotype was found a few times. The CDR3 reads CSASSRDYGYTF. CDR3 coding DNA: TGCAGTGCTAGTTCCAGGGACTATGGCTACACCTTC. This chain connects TRBV20-1 to TRBJ1-2, with TRBD1 as a possible D gene (5 bases). The CDR3 runs 12 residues. V lost 3 bases, J lost 3 bases, and 8 bases lay in between. Germline CDR1 and CDR2: DFQATT and SNEGSKA (reference sequence).

The V call is TRBV4-2, the J call TRBJ1-5; D unclear. The CDR3 runs 16 residues. CDR1 is LGHNA, CDR2 YNFKEQ, per germline. V lost 1 base and J 2 bases, leaving 12 bases between the germline ends. The chain's CDR3 is CASSQAGRARNQPQHF. The CDR3 DNA reads TGTGCCAGCAGCCAAGCAGGACGGGCGCGCAATCAGCCCCAGCATTTT.

The DNA for the CDR3 is TGTGCCAGCAGCCGGCGGCTAGCGGGAGGTCAGAGCTCCTACGAGCAGTACTTC. This translates into CASSRRLAGGQSSYEQYF. J is TRBJ2-7 and V is TRBV5-5; 11 nucleotides agree with TRBD2. This CDR3 comprises 18 residues. Germline V lookup: CDR1 SGHKS, CDR2 YYEKEE (reference sequence). Trimming at V came to 4 bases and at J to 0 bases, leaving 12 bases not matched to a gene.

With regard to this clonotype: A read error is possible here, since a much larger clone lies one base away. The V gene is TRBV11-3, the J gene TRBJ2-7; 7 bases align to TRBD2. CDR3 length: 17 residues. V lost 0 bases and J lost 3; bases outside the gene matches: 11. The V gene's germline CDR1 is SGHNT and CDR2 YENEEA. The CDR3 sequence is CASSLDESGGSNYEQYF. CDR3 bases: TGTGCCAGCAGCTTAGACGAGTCCGGCGGGAGTAACTACGAGCAGTACTTC.